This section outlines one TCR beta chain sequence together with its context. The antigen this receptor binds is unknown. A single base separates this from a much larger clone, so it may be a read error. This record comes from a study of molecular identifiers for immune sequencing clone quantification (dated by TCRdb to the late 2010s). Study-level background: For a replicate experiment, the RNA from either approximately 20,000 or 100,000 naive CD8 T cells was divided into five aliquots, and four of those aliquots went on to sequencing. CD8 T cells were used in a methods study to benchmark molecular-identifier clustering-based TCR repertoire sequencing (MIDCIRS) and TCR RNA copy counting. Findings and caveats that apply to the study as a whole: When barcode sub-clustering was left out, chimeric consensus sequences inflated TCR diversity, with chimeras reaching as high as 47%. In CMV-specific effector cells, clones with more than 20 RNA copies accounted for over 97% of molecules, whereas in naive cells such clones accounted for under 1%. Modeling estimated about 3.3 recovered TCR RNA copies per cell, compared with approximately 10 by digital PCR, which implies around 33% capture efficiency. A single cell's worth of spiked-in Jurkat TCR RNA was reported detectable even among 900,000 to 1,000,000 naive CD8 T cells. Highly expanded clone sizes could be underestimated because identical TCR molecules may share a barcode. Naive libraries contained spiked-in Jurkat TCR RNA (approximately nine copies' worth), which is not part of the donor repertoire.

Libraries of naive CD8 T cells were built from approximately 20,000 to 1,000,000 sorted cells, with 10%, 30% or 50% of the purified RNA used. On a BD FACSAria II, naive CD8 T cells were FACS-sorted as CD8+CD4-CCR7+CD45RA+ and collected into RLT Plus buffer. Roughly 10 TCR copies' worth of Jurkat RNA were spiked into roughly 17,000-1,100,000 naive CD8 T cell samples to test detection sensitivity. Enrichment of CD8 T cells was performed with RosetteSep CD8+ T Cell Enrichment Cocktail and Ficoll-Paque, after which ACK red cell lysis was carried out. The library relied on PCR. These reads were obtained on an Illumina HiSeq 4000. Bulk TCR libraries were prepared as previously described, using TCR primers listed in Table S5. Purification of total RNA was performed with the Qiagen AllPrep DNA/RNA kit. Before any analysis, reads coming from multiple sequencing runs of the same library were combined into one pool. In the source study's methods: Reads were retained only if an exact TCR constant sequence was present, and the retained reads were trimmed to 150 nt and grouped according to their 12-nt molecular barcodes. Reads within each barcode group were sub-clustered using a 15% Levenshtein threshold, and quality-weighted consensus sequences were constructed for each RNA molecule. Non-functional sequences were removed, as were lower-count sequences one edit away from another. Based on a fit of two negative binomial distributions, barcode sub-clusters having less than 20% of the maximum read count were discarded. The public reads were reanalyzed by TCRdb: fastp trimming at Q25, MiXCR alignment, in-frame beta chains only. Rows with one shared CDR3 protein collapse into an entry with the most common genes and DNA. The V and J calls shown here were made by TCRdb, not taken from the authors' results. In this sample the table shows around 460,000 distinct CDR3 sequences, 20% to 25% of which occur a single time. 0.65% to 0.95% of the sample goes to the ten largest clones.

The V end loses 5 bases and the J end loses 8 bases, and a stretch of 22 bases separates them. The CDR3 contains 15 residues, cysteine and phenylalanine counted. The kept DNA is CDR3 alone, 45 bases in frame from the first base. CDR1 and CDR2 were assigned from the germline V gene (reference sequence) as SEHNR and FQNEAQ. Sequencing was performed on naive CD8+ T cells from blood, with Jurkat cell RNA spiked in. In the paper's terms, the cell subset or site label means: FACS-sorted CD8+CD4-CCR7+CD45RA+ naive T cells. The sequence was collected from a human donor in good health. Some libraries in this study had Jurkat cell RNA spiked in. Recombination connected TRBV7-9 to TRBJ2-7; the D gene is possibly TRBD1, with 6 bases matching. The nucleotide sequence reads TGTGCCAGCAGCCCGCCTACAGGGAACTTTTACAAGCAGTACTTC. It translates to CASSPPTGNFYKQYF. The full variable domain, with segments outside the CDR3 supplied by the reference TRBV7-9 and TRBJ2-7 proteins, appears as DTGVSQNPRHKITKRGQNVTFRCDPISEHNRLYWYRQTLGQGPEFLTYFQNEAQLEKSRLLSDRFSAERPKGSFSTLEIQRTEQGDSAMYLCASSPPTGNFYKQYFGPGTRLTVT.